This passage covers 16 T cell receptor beta chains from one sample sequenced in a study of vaccination and CD4 T cells after COVID-19. Treatment: approximately nine-day PBMC culture with coronavirus spike peptide pools or control peptides (ViraFEST assay). Ahead of the COVID-19 pandemic (2011-2018), the CD4+ T cells of the unexposed donor were collected. These receptors' antigens are unknown. Sequence data for DNA of cultured CD4+ T cells were generated by the Oncomine TCR Beta short-read assay. Genomic DNA was drawn out of CD4+ T cells grown in culture. One entry per CDR3 protein results from TCRdb running MiXCR on the PCR reads. The sample gives roughly 10,000 distinct CDR3 sequences, around 34% of which show up once; roughly a fifth is in the top ten. The specimen was CD4+ T cells from blood, cultured in vitro. The receptors stem from a human donor in good health.

The rearrangement uses TRBV20-1 and TRBJ1-6, with D possibly matching TRBD1 (5 bases). Germline CDR1 is DFQATT and CDR2 is SNEGSKA (reference sequence). The CDR3 loop spans 13 amino acids. V was cut by 6 bases and J by 4 bases, with 10 bases left in between. The CDR3 DNA reads TGCAGTGCAAAGACAGCTTATAATTCACCCCTCCACTTT. The encoded protein is CSAKTAYNSPLHF.

This chain connects TRBV7-3 to TRBJ2-7; TRBD1 agrees at 8 bases. The V gene end was trimmed by 5 bases and the J gene end by 3 bases; junction bases not matched to a gene: 6. Germline CDR1 reads SGHTA; CDR2 reads FQGTGA. The CDR3 contains 14 residues. Written as DNA, the CDR3 is TGTGCCAGCAGCGCAAGGACAGGGAGCTACGAGCAGTACTTC. It encodes CASSARTGSYEQYF.

This clonotype turned up a few times. This rearrangement joins TRBV28 to TRBJ1-6; D may be TRBD1 (5 bases). Germline V gene sequence: CDR1 MDHEN, CDR2 SYDVKM. V gave up 3 bases and J gave up 9 bases, with 12 bases separating them. This CDR3 spans 14 amino acids. CDR3 nucleotide sequence: TGTGCCAGCAGTTTGGACGGTGGGGGTTCACCCCTCCACTTT. Its translation is CASSLDGGGSPLHF.

The chain combines TRBV7-9 with TRBJ2-7; D not resolved. Trimming left V 4 bases short and J 2 bases short, with 12 bases between. This CDR3 has 14 amino acids. Germline-derived CDR1 and CDR2 are SEHNR and FQNEAQ (reference sequence). The CDR3 bases are TGTGCCAGCAGCTCCTGGACCGCCACCTACGAGCAGTACTTC. Its translation: CASSSWTATYEQYF. Looking up the rest from reference TRBV7-9 and TRBJ2-7 gives the full variable domain: DTGVSQNPRHKITKRGQNVTFRCDPISEHNRLYWYRQTLGQGPEFLTYFQNEAQLEKSRLLSDRFSAERPKGSFSTLEIQRTEQGDSAMYLCASSSWTATYEQYFGPGTRLTVT.

The chain is built from TRBV10-2 and TRBJ1-2, with a tentative D call TRBD1 (6 bases). The CDR3 sequence is 14 residues long. The germline V gene has CDR1 WSHSY and CDR2 SAAADI. The ends were cut back, 6 bases at V and 6 bases at J, with 17 bases in the middle. The CDR3 protein is CASRSRGGLDGYTF. The CDR3 region has the DNA TGCGCCAGCAGGTCTAGGGGGGGCCTTGATGGCTACACCTTC.

The chain links TRBV20-1 to TRBJ2-1; D ambiguous. The CDR3 extends over 13 amino acids. V lost 6 bases to trimming and J lost 3 bases, with 12 bases between them. The V gene's germline CDR1 is DFQATT and CDR2 SNEGSKA (reference sequence). The CDR3 loop reads CSARWPNYNEQFF. CDR3 in DNA: TGCAGTGCCCGCTGGCCTAACTACAATGAGCAGTTCTTC.

The chain links TRBV19 to TRBJ2-2; 8 positions match TRBD1. The J segment lost 5 bases and the V segment lost 8 bases, leaving 4 bases of the junction unmatched. The germline CDR1 and CDR2 sequences are LNHDA and SQIVND (reference sequence). The CDR3 sequence is 13 residues long. The CDR3 bases are TGTGCCAGTTCGGACAGGGCTACCGGGGAGCTGTTTTTT. Translating it yields CASSDRATGELFF.

The chain carries TRBV6-5 and TRBJ1-1, with D maybe TRBD1 (5 bases). V gave up 0 bases and J gave up 8 bases, with 19 bases separating them. The CDR3 is 16 residues long. The germline gives CDR1 MNHEY, CDR2 SVGAGI. The CDR3 DNA reads as TGTGCCAGCAGTTACTCGAGGGGAAGGGGATGGCTCGAAGCTTTCTTT. Encoded protein: CASSYSRGRGWLEAFF.

The V gene is TRBV10-3, the J gene TRBJ1-1; D is ambiguous. CDR3 length: 15 residues. Deletions cut 2 bases from V and 0 bases from J, with 10 bases between. Germline values: CDR1 ENHRY, CDR2 SYGVKD. CDR3 loop: CAISERGRLNTEAFF. The DNA for the CDR3 is TGTGCCATCAGTGAGCGTGGGCGGCTGAACACTGAAGCTTTCTTT.

A few counts support this clonotype. CDR3 loop: CASSYGSGNGYTF. In DNA form, the CDR3 reads TGTGCCAGCAGTTACGGGTCGGGGAATGGCTACACCTTC. The chain joins TRBV6-5 to TRBJ1-2; no definite D call. CDR3 size: 13 residues. V was pared by 2 bases and J by 6 bases, with 10 bases between. The germline V gene encodes CDR1 MNHEY and CDR2 SVGAGI.

V and J are TRBV20-1 and TRBJ2-3; tentative D call: TRBD2 (6 bases). V dropped 3 bases and J dropped 4 bases, with 8 bases sitting between them. CDR1 is DFQATT, CDR2 SNEGSKA, per germline (reference sequence). This CDR3 comprises 12 residues. The CDR3 sequence is CSASSGADTQYF. The DNA of the CDR3 is TGCAGTGCTAGCTCGGGAGCAGATACGCAGTATTTT.

This clonotype appeared a few times. The V call is TRBV29-1, the J call TRBJ1-5; tentative D call: TRBD1 (5 bases). CDR1 is SQVTM, CDR2 ANQGSEA, per germline. V was pared by 5 bases and J by 2 bases, with 7 bases between. This CDR3 has 12 residues. The CDR3 loop is CSVQGGNQPQHF. In DNA, the CDR3 is TGCAGCGTTCAGGGTGGCAATCAGCCCCAGCATTTT.

The chain employs TRBV27 and TRBJ2-5; no reliable D call. V shed 0 bases and J shed 4 bases, with 12 bases lying between them. Germline CDR1 MNHEY, CDR2 SMNVEV (reference sequence). CDR3 length: 15 residues. CDR3 loop: CASSLSHPPRETQYF. The DNA of the CDR3 is TGTGCCAGCAGTTTATCACATCCCCCACGAGAGACCCAGTACTTC.

The chain has TRBV4-1 and TRBJ2-1; D remains unclear. V was trimmed by 5 bases and J by 6 bases, leaving 17 bases between them. CDR1 and CDR2 (germline): MGHRA, YSYEKL. This CDR3 has 15 amino acids. This chain's CDR3 is CASSSGQRTGNEQFF. CDR3 coding DNA: TGCGCCAGCAGCTCAGGTCAGCGAACGGGCAATGAGCAGTTCTTC.

This clonotype was observed a single time. V usage is TRBV7-8 and J usage is TRBJ2-1; D not certain. The germline gives CDR1 SGHVS, CDR2 FQNEAQ. V lost 1 base and J 9 bases, leaving 16 bases between the germline ends. The CDR3 length is 15 residues. CDR3 sequence (DNA): TGTGCCAGCAGCTTAGGGGTTAGCCCCTCTGCTGAGCAGTTCTTC. The encoded protein is CASSLGVSPSAEQFF.

The J gene is TRBJ2-3, the V gene TRBV10-3; D may correspond to TRBD1 or TRBD2 (5 bases each). The CDR3 runs 14 residues. Germline V gives CDR1 ENHRY, CDR2 SYGVKD. The V end was cut by 4 bases, the J end by 2 bases, with 10 bases between. Here the CDR3 DNA reads TGTGCCATCAGTGGGACTGGGACCACAGATACGCAGTATTTT. Amino acid sequence: CAISGTGTTDTQYF.